Shown below are 9 T cell receptor beta chains from a single sample sequenced in a study of T cells in Graves' hyperthyroidism and ophthalmopathy. Researchers took RNA transcripts and amplified the TCR beta CDR3 regions from them. TCR CDR3 regions were first amplified by RT-PCR with HTBI primers. Each CDR3 protein is one row after TCRdb ran MiXCR on the multiplex PCR reads. This table holds a few hundred thousand distinct CDR3 sequences, under 15% found once. The specimen sequenced was blood. Receptor source: a woman in her twenties or thirties with Graves' hyperthyroidism.

This clonotype was recorded many times. This chain uses TRBV30 with TRBJ1-4; D is unclear. CDR1 is GTSNPN, CDR2 SVGIG, per germline (reference sequence). V lost 2 bases to trimming and J lost 8 bases, with 12 bases between them. This CDR3 contains 13 residues. The CDR3 region is CAWSSGRMEKLFF. The CDR3 bases are TGTGCCTGGAGTAGTGGCAGAATGGAAAAACTGTTTTTT.

This clonotype has a count of ten or more. This sequence joins TRBV3-1 and TRBJ2-1; 7 bases are a match to TRBD2. The length of the CDR3 is 12 residues. V gave up 1 base and J gave up 11 bases; unmatched junction bases: 2. Germline V gene sequence: CDR1 LGHDT, CDR2 YNNKEL (reference sequence). In nucleotides, the CDR3 is TGTGCCAGCAGCCAAGGGGACTATAAGCAGTTCTTC. This gives the protein CASSQGDYKQFF.

Notes on this clonotype: This may come from a read error, since a much larger clone is one base off. The chain carries TRBV3-1 and TRBJ1-6, with 7 bases identical to TRBD1. Germline-derived CDR1 and CDR2 are LGHDT and YNNKEL (reference sequence). This CDR3 is built from 17 residues. CDR3 region: CASSSDDRDSYNSPPHF. The CDR3 DNA is TGTGCCAGCAGCTCAGACGACAGGGACTCCTATAATTCACCCCCCCACTTT.

Many counts were recorded for this clonotype. The chain recombines TRBV2 with TRBJ2-1; D gene ambiguous. Germline CDR1 SNHLY, CDR2 FYNNEI. Trimming removed 8 bases from V and 4 bases from J, with 6 bases in between. The CDR3 consists of 11 residues. CDR3 loop: CASRTYNEQFF. The CDR3 DNA is TGTGCCAGCCGCACTTACAATGAGCAGTTCTTC.

The chain joins TRBV6-5 to TRBJ2-2, with 11 bases lining up with TRBD2. The CDR3 is 17 amino acids. Germline V gives CDR1 MNHEY, CDR2 SVGAGI. V gave up 0 bases and J gave up 3 bases; unmatched junction bases: 3. CDR3 coding DNA: TGTGCCAGCAGTTACTCTAGCGGGAGGGCCCACACCGGGGAGCTGTTTTTT. This encodes CASSYSSGRAHTGELFF.

This clonotype was counted at least ten times. The chain carries TRBV18 and TRBJ2-1; 8 bases agree with TRBD1. Germline CDR1 KGHSH, CDR2 LQKENI. After removal of 5 bases from V and 8 bases from J, the junction contained 5 bases not matched to a gene. The length of the CDR3 is 13 residues. CDR3 in DNA: TGTGCCAGCTCAAAGGACAGGGCGGATGAGCAGTTCTTC. Protein: CASSKDRADEQFF.

This clonotype was recorded at least ten times. This sequence joins TRBV4-1 and TRBJ1-6; TRBD1 aligns across 10 bases. CDR3 length: 15 amino acids. Trimming took 4 bases from V and 7 from J; bases not matched to a gene: 4. Per germline, CDR1 MGHRA and CDR2 YSYEKL. The CDR3 loop reads CASSREGQGNSPLHF. In nucleotides, the CDR3 is TGCGCCAGCAGCCGTGAGGGACAGGGGAATTCACCCCTCCACTTT.

This clonotype was observed many times. The CDR3 loop is CAISQDRGPNQPQHF. The CDR3 coding sequence is TGTGCCATCAGTCAGGACAGGGGACCCAATCAGCCCCAGCATTTT. This chain connects TRBV10-3 to TRBJ1-5; 9 bases match TRBD1. The trim removed 5 bases at V and 3 bases at J, leaving 5 bases unmatched. The CDR3 loop spans 15 amino acids. Germline lookup yields CDR1 ENHRY and CDR2 SYGVKD.

The table lists this clonotype with a few counts. This sequence joins TRBV4-1 and TRBJ2-1, with 10 bases identical to TRBD2. Unmatched junction bases numbered 7, after V lost 0 bases and J lost 5 bases. This CDR3 has 17 amino acids. In germline, CDR1 is MGHRA, CDR2 YSYEKL. The CDR3 here is CASSQETSGNAHNEQFF. CDR3 nucleotide sequence: TGCGCCAGCAGCCAAGAAACTAGCGGGAACGCCCACAATGAGCAGTTCTTC.